One sample yielded the 17 T cell receptor beta chains listed below, sequenced in a study of T cell changes during pregnancy in multiple sclerosis. The data were produced by immunoSEQ multiplex PCR, yet TCRdb's version contains in-frame clones alone and is incomplete. Found here are some 87,000 clones, about 92% of them singletons; the top ten hold about 0.22%. Material: CD4+ T cells from peripheral blood mononuclear cells, obtained before pregnancy. The receptors were sampled from a female donor with multiple sclerosis, enrolled in a pregnancy study.

This clone was seen only a few times. V gene TRBV30 combines with J gene TRBJ1-5, with a tentative D call TRBD1 (5 bases). Germline V gene sequence: CDR1 GTSNPN, CDR2 SVGIG (reference sequence). Trimming cost V 5 bases and J 3 bases, with 11 bases left between them. This CDR3 has 13 residues. CDR3 region: CAWDQGLNQPQHF. In nucleotides, the CDR3 is TGTGCCTGGGATCAGGGACTCAATCAGCCCCAGCATTTT.

The V gene is TRBV6-1, the J gene TRBJ2-3; a possible D gene is TRBD1 (6 bases). Per germline, CDR1 MNHNS and CDR2 SASEGT. CDR3 size: 14 residues. Trimming took off 2 bases at V and 5 bases at J, with 11 bases between the two ends. The CDR3 region has the DNA TGTGCCAGCAGTGAAAGGGTAGGGGGAGATACGCAGTATTTT. Amino acids: CASSERVGGDTQYF.

The rearrangement uses TRBV7-3 and TRBJ2-3, with no clear D. Germline CDR1 is SGHTA and CDR2 is FQGTGA. V was cut by 4 bases and J by 0 bases, with 8 bases left in between. The CDR3 loop spans 14 amino acids. The CDR3 sequence is CASSSQHSTDTQYF. DNA for the CDR3: TGTGCCAGCAGCTCCCAACATAGCACAGATACGCAGTATTTT.

This clone turned up a few times. The chain links TRBV5-6 to TRBJ1-6, with 7 positions matching TRBD1. The CDR3 contains 14 residues. The germline V gene has CDR1 SGHDT and CDR2 YYEEEE. Unmatched junction bases numbered 1, after V lost 1 base and J lost 6 bases. The CDR3 region is CASSLNRGNSPLHF. In nucleotides, the CDR3 is TGTGCCAGCAGCTTGAACAGGGGTAATTCACCCCTCCACTTT.

V gene TRBV9 combines with J gene TRBJ1-3; 11 positions match TRBD1. The CDR3 consists of 18 residues. V was clipped by 0 bases and J by 6 bases; unmatched bases: 11. Germline V gives CDR1 SGDLS, CDR2 YYNGEE. The CDR3, as DNA: TGTGCCAGCAGCGTAGAGGATTACCCGGGACAGGGGGAAAACACCATATATTTT. Encoded protein: CASSVEDYPGQGENTIYF.

The V call is TRBV7-3, the J call TRBJ2-1; D may be TRBD2 (6 bases). Germline CDR1 and CDR2: SGHTA and FQGTGA. Deletions cut 5 bases from V and 7 bases from J, with 12 bases between. This CDR3 has 13 amino acids. CDR3 sequence reads: CASSLGLRNEQFF. The CDR3, as DNA: TGTGCCAGCAGCCTCGGACTACGGAATGAGCAGTTCTTC. The whole variable domain, filled in from reference TRBV7-3 and TRBJ2-1, reads GAGVSQTPSNKVTEKGKYVELRCDPISGHTALYWYRQSLGQGPEFLIYFQGTGAADDSGLPNDRFFAVRPEGSVSTLKIQRTERGDSAVYLCASSLGLRNEQFFGPGTRLTVL.

The gene calls are TRBV5-4 and TRBJ1-4, with a possible D match to TRBD1 (5 bases). This CDR3 region has 14 residues. CDR1 is SGHNT, CDR2 YYREEE, per germline (reference sequence). V was shortened by 5 bases and J by 8 bases, with 16 bases between the two germline ends. This CDR3 reads CASSPRVKPEKLFF. The CDR3 DNA reads TGTGCCAGCAGTCCCAGGGTAAAGCCGGAAAAACTGTTTTTT. Full variable domain (outside the CDR3, taken from reference TRBV5-4 and TRBJ1-4): ETGVTQSPTHLIKTRGQQVTLRCSSQSGHNTVSWYQQALGQGPQFIFQYYREEENGRGNFPPRFSGLQFPNYSSELNVNALELDDSALYLCASSPRVKPEKLFFGSGTQLSVL.

The chain has TRBV18 and TRBJ1-1, with 8 bases matching TRBD1. The germline gives CDR1 KGHSH, CDR2 LQKENI. J lost 7 bases, V lost 6 bases, and 13 bases had no gene match. The CDR3 runs to 15 residues. The CDR3 here is CASSLTGGRTSEAFF. The CDR3 DNA reads as TGTGCCAGCTCGTTAACAGGGGGAAGGACAAGTGAAGCTTTCTTT.

The V and J genes are TRBV19 and TRBJ1-5; D is ambiguous. CDR3 length: 14 amino acids. Germline assignment: CDR1 LNHDA and CDR2 SQIVND (reference sequence). Trimming shortened V by 2 bases and J by 4 bases, and 9 bases separated the two germline ends. Here the CDR3 reads CASSILQLNQPQHF. The CDR3 DNA follows: TGTGCCAGTAGTATACTACAGCTGAATCAGCCCCAGCATTTT.

In its sample, this clone was seen a few times. The J gene is TRBJ1-2, the V gene TRBV10-3, with 7 bases aligning to TRBD1. The CDR3 runs to 12 residues. The V segment lost 7 bases and the J segment 6 bases; nucleotides outside the gene matches: 5. Germline CDR1 is ENHRY and CDR2 is SYGVKD. CDR3 DNA: TGTGCCATCAACGACAGGGAGAATGGCTACACCTTC. Protein sequence: CAINDRENGYTF.

The chain employs TRBV7-9 and TRBJ2-2; no clear D gene. The CDR3 spans 13 residues. V was clipped by 7 bases and J by 5 bases, with 11 bases between them. Germline CDR1 is SEHNR and CDR2 is FQNEAQ (reference sequence). CDR3 sequence reads: CASTSPETGELFF. In DNA form, the CDR3 reads TGTGCCAGCACCTCGCCAGAAACCGGGGAGCTGTTTTTT.

V and J are TRBV18 and TRBJ2-7, with D perhaps TRBD1 (6 bases). Trimming took 3 bases from V and 7 from J, leaving 7 bases between them. Germline CDR1 is KGHSH and CDR2 is LQKENI. This CDR3 has 11 amino acids. The CDR3 DNA sequence: TGTGCCAGCTCACCCGGGACAGAGCAGTACTTC. This encodes CASSPGTEQYF.

This clone was picked up a small number of times. V usage is TRBV9 and J usage is TRBJ2-2, with 11 bases fitting TRBD2. V was clipped by 4 bases and J by 6 bases; unmatched bases: 5. Germline CDR1 is SGDLS and CDR2 is YYNGEE. The CDR3 has 15 amino acids. The CDR3 region is CASSLLAGGSGELFF. Written as DNA, the CDR3 is TGTGCCAGCAGCCTTCTAGCGGGGGGATCCGGGGAGCTGTTTTTT.

The chain carries TRBV5-6 and TRBJ2-7; 8 positions agree with TRBD2. The germline V gene has CDR1 SGHDT and CDR2 YYEEEE. The CDR3 contains 14 residues. With V trimmed by 4 bases and J by 2 bases, 5 bases remained unmatched. CDR3 DNA sequence: TGTGCCAGCAGCCCGGGGGGGGCACCCTACGAGCAGTACTTC. Translation gives CASSPGGAPYEQYF.

This chain connects TRBV2 to TRBJ2-7; TRBD1 matches at 10 bases. With 11 bases clipped from V and 2 bases from J, the junction kept 6 bases outside the gene matches. CDR1 and CDR2 (germline): SNHLY, FYNNEI. The CDR3 has 13 residues. The CDR3 DNA reads TGTGCCGGGTCCGGGACAGGGGCCTACGAGCAGTACTTC. The encoded protein is CAGSGTGAYEQYF. The full variable domain, its missing parts supplied by reference TRBV2 and TRBJ2-7, is EPEVTQTPSHQVTQMGQEVILRCVPISNHLYFYWYRQILGQKVEFLVSFYNNEISEKSEIFDDQFSVERPDGSNFTLKIRSTKLEDSAMYFCAGSGTGAYEQYFGPGTRLTVT.

The chain uses TRBV7-9 and TRBJ1-3; weak D call: TRBD1 (5 bases). Trimming left V 1 base short and J 0 bases short, with 10 bases between. Germline V gives CDR1 SEHNR, CDR2 FQNEAQ (reference sequence). The CDR3 extends over 16 amino acids. In DNA form, the CDR3 reads TGTGCCAGCAGCTTAGGGGGCGGAATCTCTGGAAACACCATATATTTT. Its protein product is CASSLGGGISGNTIYF.

This clone was seen once. CDR3 loop: CASSFQTGVDTQYF. The CDR3 nucleotides are TGTGCCAGCAGCTTCCAGACAGGGGTGGATACGCAGTATTTT. J is TRBJ2-3 and V is TRBV7-2; 8 nucleotides line up with TRBD1. Germline V lookup: CDR1 SGHTA, CDR2 FQGNSA. CDR3 length: 14 amino acids. V dropped 3 bases and J dropped 6; count of bases not matched to a gene: 5.